The 2 T cell receptor beta chains listed next were all sequenced from one sample in a study of T cells in localized non-small cell lung cancer. TCRdb keeps only in-frame clones here, not all; method: immunoSEQ multiplex PCR. The data show several thousand clones, nearly 90% seen once. The sample here was peripheral blood, taken before any cancer treatment. The source of these receptors is a female donor aged 60 or older with stage II squamous cell lung carcinoma.

CDR3: CASSLARVNSNQPQHF. In DNA, the CDR3 is TGTGCCAGCAGCTTGGCCAGAGTAAATAGCAATCAGCCCCAGCATTTT. The chain carries TRBV5-6 and TRBJ1-5, with D hard to call. Germline CDR1 is SGHDT and CDR2 is YYEEEE. The CDR3 covers 16 residues. V lost 0 bases and J 0 bases, leaving 10 bases between the germline ends.

The chain employs TRBV4-1 and TRBJ1-2; D perhaps matches TRBD1 (5 bases). Germline CDR1 MGHRA, CDR2 YSYEKL. CDR3 length equals 17 residues. V lost 1 base and J lost 1, with 16 bases in between. The CDR3 DNA reads TGCGCCAGCAGCCAAGCGGTACGTGGGGGGATTAACTATGGCTACACCTTC. It is translated as CASSQAVRGGINYGYTF.